This T cell receptor beta chain comes out of a study of cytomegalovirus exposure and HLA in healthy donors. The PCR contained 60 Vbeta and 13 Jbeta primers. This table comes from immunoSEQ multiplex PCR, and its TCRdb copy is limited to in-frame clones, with some not included. The repertoire holds 150,000 to 200,000 clones, with around 74% as singletons. Sequenced sample: PBMCs. The sequence came from a woman in her thirties in good health and CMV-seronegative.

CDR3 nucleotides: TGTGCCAGCCTCTACAGGGCTGGGGCCAACGTCCTGACTTTC. It is translated as CASLYRAGANVLTF. The J gene is TRBJ2-6, the V gene TRBV19, with D maybe TRBD1 (6 bases). The V gene lost 9 bases and the J gene lost 2 bases, with 11 bases spanning the gap. The V gene's germline CDR1 is LNHDA and CDR2 SQIVND (reference sequence). There are 14 residues in the CDR3.